The 29 T cell receptor beta chains presented below share a single source sample, sequenced in a study of cytomegalovirus exposure and HLA in healthy donors. Use of 60 Vbeta and 13 Jbeta primers characterized the PCR. Profiled with immunoSEQ multiplex PCR; TCRdb holds only in-frame clones, not every one. Here the sample spans about 140,000 clones, around 73% being singletons. The sequencing sample was made of PBMCs. The origin of the receptors is a human donor in good health.

The chain links TRBV6-1 to TRBJ2-3, with D maybe TRBD1 (5 bases). V was trimmed by 2 bases and J by 0 bases, leaving 9 bases between them. Per germline, CDR1 MNHNS and CDR2 SASEGT. This CDR3 contains 15 residues. CDR3 DNA: TGTGCCAGCAGTGAACACACAGGAAGCACAGATACGCAGTATTTT. It translates to CASSEHTGSTDTQYF.

V gene TRBV11-3 combines with J gene TRBJ2-1, with 9 bases identical to TRBD1. This CDR3 is built from 15 residues. Germline CDR1 reads SGHNT; CDR2 reads YENEEA. V was pared by 8 bases and J by 2 bases, with 7 bases of the junction left unmatched. In DNA form, the CDR3 reads TGTGCCAGCGGGGACAGGGTATCTGCCTACAATGAGCAGTTCTTC. This gives the protein CASGDRVSAYNEQFF.

This clone appeared a single time. The V call is TRBV6-1, the J call TRBJ2-1, with 9 bases that match TRBD1. This CDR3 region has 15 residues. Looked up from germline, CDR1 is MNHNS and CDR2 is SASEGT. Trimming cost V 4 bases and J 6 bases; bases outside gene matches: 7. CDR3 residues: CASSAYRGPGNEQFF. In DNA form, the CDR3 reads TGTGCCAGCAGTGCCTACAGGGGGCCAGGCAATGAGCAGTTCTTC.

This clone has only one observation. The junction departs from the called germline gene at one end, perhaps through a read error. The J gene is TRBJ2-1, the V gene TRBV7-7; 11 bases agree with TRBD2. The CDR3 totals 15 residues. Per germline, CDR1 SSHAT and CDR2 FNYEAQ (reference sequence). The CDR3 is CASSSGLADYNEQFF. In nucleotides, the CDR3 is TGTGCTAGCAGCTCGGGACTAGCGGACTACAATGAGCAGTTCTTC.

The V and J genes are TRBV19 and TRBJ1-2, with D unclear. The germline CDR1 and CDR2 sequences are LNHDA and SQIVND (reference sequence). This CDR3 is built from 15 residues. Trimming removed 6 bases at V and 2 bases at J, with 16 bases between. This chain's CDR3 is CASSLAPAENYGYTF. Here the CDR3 DNA reads TGTGCCAGTAGCCTAGCCCCGGCAGAAAACTATGGCTACACCTTC.

In its sample, this clone was seen once. The DNA of the CDR3 is TGTGCCAGCTCAGAACGGTTGAACACTGAAGCTTTCTTT. This codes for CASSERLNTEAFF. This chain uses TRBV18 with TRBJ1-1, with D unclear. This CDR3 spans 13 amino acids. Germline CDR1 KGHSH, CDR2 LQKENI. V was trimmed by 5 bases and J by 0 bases, leaving 7 bases between them.

The V call is TRBV5-6, the J call TRBJ1-2; unclear D gene. V lost 0 bases and J 3 bases, leaving 12 bases between the germline ends. The CDR3 loop spans 15 amino acids. The V gene's germline CDR1 is SGHDT and CDR2 YYEEEE. CDR3 sequence (DNA): TGTGCCAGCAGCTTGGCCCTGGTTAGTGACTATGGCTACACCTTC. Protein: CASSLALVSDYGYTF. The whole variable domain, remainder taken from reference TRBV5-6 and TRBJ1-2, is DAGVTQSPTHLIKTRGQQVTLRCSPKSGHDTVSWYQQALGQGPQFIFQYYEEEERQRGNFPDRFSGHQFPNYSSELNVNALLLGDSALYLCASSLALVSDYGYTFGSGTRLTVV.

DNA for the CDR3: TGTGCCAGCAGCTGGGGACAGAGCTATGGCTACACCTTC. Amino acids: CASSWGQSYGYTF. V gene TRBV5-6 combines with J gene TRBJ1-2; 7 bases line up with TRBD1. CDR1 and CDR2 (germline): SGHDT, YYEEEE. Trimming removed 3 bases from V and 4 bases from J; junction bases left unmatched: 3. This CDR3 contains 13 residues.

The rearrangement joins TRBV9 to TRBJ2-2, with a tentative D call TRBD2 (5 bases). This CDR3 has 14 residues. Germline assignment: CDR1 SGDLS and CDR2 YYNGEE. The ends were cut back, 0 bases at V and 3 bases at J, with 6 bases in the middle. This CDR3 is CASSVVGDTGELFF. CDR3 in DNA: TGTGCCAGCAGCGTAGTCGGGGACACCGGGGAGCTGTTTTTT.

The chain employs TRBV9 and TRBJ2-2; unclear D gene. In germline, CDR1 is SGDLS, CDR2 YYNGEE. This CDR3 has 14 amino acids. V was shortened by 4 bases and J by 1 base, with 8 bases between the two germline ends. This chain's CDR3 is CASSPAVNTGELFF. The CDR3 DNA reads as TGTGCCAGCAGCCCGGCGGTGAACACCGGGGAGCTGTTTTTT.

The V gene is TRBV5-1, the J gene TRBJ2-2; maybe TRBD2 (5 bases). Germline CDR1 is SGHRS and CDR2 is YFSETQ. The CDR3 is 15 residues long. The ends were cut back, 4 bases at V and 9 bases at J, with 19 bases in the middle. CDR3 coding DNA: TGCGCCAGCAGCCCTGGGATAGCGCTGACACGGGAGCTGTTTTTT. Its protein is CASSPGIALTRELFF.

This clone was counted only a few times. The same CDR3 is also encoded by other DNA sequences in this sample. The chain carries TRBV7-9 and TRBJ1-4, with TRBD1 as a possible D gene (5 bases). The CDR3 runs to 12 residues. Trimming stripped 5 bases from V and 10 bases from J, with 11 bases between. Germline V lookup: CDR1 SEHNR, CDR2 FQNEAQ (reference sequence). This CDR3 reads CASSPGGGKLFF. The CDR3 coding sequence is TGTGCCAGCAGCCCTGGGGGAGGAAAACTGTTTTTT.

Only a few counts were recorded for this clone. The rearrangement links TRBV7-9 to TRBJ1-4, with 7 bases matching TRBD1. In germline, CDR1 is SEHNR, CDR2 FQNEAQ (reference sequence). The CDR3 runs 15 residues. J was trimmed by 0 bases and V by 5 bases; bases with no gene match: 3. CDR3 nucleotide sequence: TGTGCCAGCAGCCAGGGGGTTTCAACTAATGAAAAACTGTTTTTT. Encoded protein: CASSQGVSTNEKLFF.

The J gene is TRBJ1-2, the V gene TRBV14; the D is unclear. The CDR3 covers 12 residues. In germline, CDR1 is SGHDN, CDR2 FVKESK. Trimming took off 1 base at V and 5 bases at J, with 5 bases between the two ends. This chain's CDR3 is CASSQARYGYTF. Written as DNA, the CDR3 is TGTGCCAGCAGCCAAGCCCGGTATGGCTACACCTTC.

The rearrangement uses TRBV11-1 and TRBJ1-6; unclear D gene. The V gene lost 5 bases and the J gene lost 9 bases, with 11 bases spanning the gap. The V gene's germline CDR1 is SGHAT and CDR2 FQDESV (reference sequence). The CDR3 length is 13 residues. As DNA, the CDR3 is TGTGCCAGCAGCCCCGCGGGTAGTTCACCCCTCCACTTT. Translation: CASSPAGSSPLHF.

The chain links TRBV5-1 to TRBJ1-2; possible D gene TRBD1, 6 bases. This CDR3 has 13 residues. Trimming shortened V by 7 bases and J by 7 bases, and 17 bases separated the two germline ends. Germline V gives CDR1 SGHRS, CDR2 YFSETQ. Here the CDR3 DNA reads TGCGCCAGCTCGGAGGGGGGGCCCTGTGGCTACACCTTC. Translated: CASSEGGPCGYTF.

The chain links TRBV7-6 to TRBJ2-1, with a weak D call TRBD2 (5 bases). The germline V and J ends were trimmed by 3 bases and 4 bases, with 16 bases remaining between them. The length of the CDR3 is 16 residues. CDR1 is SGHVS and CDR2 is FNYEAQ in the germline V gene. The CDR3 sequence: CASSLSLDGLYNEQFF. CDR3 nucleotides: TGTGCCAGCAGCTTGTCACTAGACGGGCTTTACAATGAGCAGTTCTTC. Combining the CDR3 with reference TRBV7-6 and TRBJ2-1 gives the whole variable domain GAGVSQSPRYKVTKRGQDVALRCDPISGHVSLYWYRQALGQGPEFLTYFNYEAQQDKSGLPNDRFSAERPEGSISTLTIQRTEQRDSAMYRCASSLSLDGLYNEQFFGPGTRLTVL.

This clone appeared a few times. CDR3 residues: CASSPRQGTNTEAFF. The CDR3 nucleotides read TGCGCCAGCAGCCCCCGACAGGGAACGAACACTGAAGCTTTCTTT. The J gene is TRBJ1-1, the V gene TRBV4-1, with 7 bases lining up with TRBD1. Germline trimming cut 4 bases from V and 1 base from J; bases unmatched to any gene: 6. CDR3 length: 15 residues. Germline CDR1 reads MGHRA; CDR2 reads YSYEKL.

The sample holds a few counts of this clone. The chain has TRBV5-1 and TRBJ1-1; 8 nucleotides agree with TRBD1. This CDR3 contains 16 residues. CDR1 and CDR2 (germline): SGHRS, YFSETQ. The trim removed 0 bases at V and 2 bases at J, leaving 6 bases unmatched. The CDR3 coding sequence is TGCGCCAGCAGCTTGGCCAGGGACAGGAGAAACACTGAAGCTTTCTTT. Encoded protein: CASSLARDRRNTEAFF.

This rearrangement joins TRBV7-9 to TRBJ2-7, with TRBD1 as a possible D gene (5 bases). The CDR3 length is 14 residues. Trimming shortened V by 5 bases and J by 4 bases, and 15 bases separated the two germline ends. CDR1 and CDR2 from the germline V gene are SEHNR and FQNEAQ (reference sequence). DNA for the CDR3: TGTGCCAGCAGCCAGGGTGGGGTTTTGTACGAGCAGTACTTC. Translating it yields CASSQGGVLYEQYF.

The V call is TRBV9, the J call TRBJ2-2; 12 positions agree with TRBD2. Trimming removed 3 bases from V and 3 bases from J; junction bases left unmatched: 6. Looked up from germline, CDR1 is SGDLS and CDR2 is YYNGEE. This CDR3 is 17 amino acids long. This CDR3 is CASSASGRAEDTGELFF. The CDR3 DNA is TGTGCCAGCAGCGCTAGCGGGAGGGCCGAGGACACCGGGGAGCTGTTTTTT.

The genes are TRBV4-1 and TRBJ2-2; the D gene is possibly TRBD1 (5 bases). The germline CDR1 and CDR2 sequences are MGHRA and YSYEKL. This CDR3 contains 14 residues. Trimming pared 1 base from V and 4 bases from J, leaving 7 bases between. The CDR3 DNA follows: TGCGCCAGCAGCCAAGGACAGTTCACCGGGGAGCTGTTTTTT. It specifies CASSQGQFTGELFF.

This clone came up once. The chain joins TRBV7-2 to TRBJ2-7; 8 nucleotides align to TRBD1. Germline V lookup: CDR1 SGHTA, CDR2 FQGNSA. The V and J ends lost 6 bases and 4 bases, in that order; junction bases with no gene match: 2. There are 12 residues in the CDR3. This CDR3 is CASSRQGYEQYF. CDR3 in DNA: TGTGCCAGCAGTCGACAGGGGTACGAGCAGTACTTC.

The chain recombines TRBV4-1 with TRBJ1-2, with TRBD1 identical over 8 bases. This CDR3 contains 14 residues. The V segment lost 5 bases and the J segment 4 bases; nucleotides outside the gene matches: 6. CDR1 is MGHRA, CDR2 YSYEKL, per germline. The chain's CDR3 is CASSADRGSYGYTF. DNA of the CDR3: TGCGCCAGCAGCGCCGACAGGGGAAGCTATGGCTACACCTTC.

This clone was seen just once. This chain connects TRBV5-1 to TRBJ2-1; tentatively, D is TRBD2 (5 bases). Germline V gene lookup returns CDR1 SGHRS and CDR2 YFSETQ. Trimming left V 0 bases short and J 6 bases short, with 13 bases between. This CDR3 is built from 15 residues. Written as DNA, the CDR3 is TGCGCCAGCAGCTTGGATGGACTTGAAAGCAATGAGCAGTTCTTC. It codes for CASSLDGLESNEQFF.

This chain joins TRBV4-2 and TRBJ2-3; 10 nucleotides line up with TRBD2. The CDR3 length is 18 residues. J gave up 3 bases and V 3 bases, and 12 bases lay outside the gene matches. Germline V gene lookup returns CDR1 LGHNA and CDR2 YNFKEQ. The CDR3 DNA sequence: TGTGCCAGCAGCCAGCACCCCCCCGGACTAGCGGAAACAGATACGCAGTATTTT. Amino acid sequence: CASSQHPPGLAETDTQYF.

The chain employs TRBV29-1 and TRBJ2-5; perhaps TRBD1 as D (6 bases). V was pared by 7 bases and J by 5 bases, with 17 bases between. This CDR3 region has 13 residues. Germline CDR1 reads SQVTM; CDR2 reads ANQGSEA. CDR3 loop: CSAGQIMKETQYF. In DNA, the CDR3 is TGCAGCGCAGGACAGATTATGAAGGAGACCCAGTACTTC.

The chain is built from TRBV7-9 and TRBJ1-2; 10 bases agree with TRBD1. Per the germline V gene, CDR1 is SEHNR and CDR2 is FQNEAQ (reference sequence). V gave up 7 bases and J gave up 5 bases; unmatched junction bases: 13. The CDR3 covers 16 residues. The CDR3 DNA is TGTGCCAGCACCTACCTGATGACAGGGGGCAGTTATGGCTACACCTTC. The encoded protein is CASTYLMTGGSYGYTF.

The rearrangement links TRBV4-1 to TRBJ2-1; possibly TRBD2 for D (6 bases). V lost 1 base and J 0 bases, leaving 10 bases between the germline ends. This CDR3 region has 16 residues. The germline gives CDR1 MGHRA, CDR2 YSYEKL. CDR3: CASSQGSGRSYNEQFF. Here the CDR3 DNA reads TGCGCCAGCAGCCAAGGCAGCGGGCGCTCCTACAATGAGCAGTTCTTC.